Sequencing of this T cell receptor delta chain was carried out in a study of gamma-delta T cells after stem cell transplantation. Germline CDR1 is GEAIGNYY and CDR2 is EKD. The CDR3 covers 15 residues. TCRdb re-called the RT-PCR reads using CATT. The sample has roughly 800 delta-chain clones, roughly 10% seen once. As regards this clone: At one boundary the junction diverges from the germline segment, which might be a read error. The identical CDR3 is also encoded by other nucleotide sequences in the sample.

Specimen: gamma-delta T cells. This sequence joins TRDV2 and TRDJ1, with D uncertain. The origin of this receptor is a human donor. It is not recorded whose cells these are; they may come from a transplant donor. CDR3 in DNA: TGTGCCTGTGACTCCCTAGTAGGGCGTACCGATAACCTCATCTTT. It yields the protein CACDSLVGRTDNLIF.